The entry that follows covers one TCR beta chain sequence. The data derive from a study of Tregs in tolerant kidney transplant recipients. Profiled with immunoSEQ multiplex PCR; TCRdb holds only in-frame clones, not every one. This sample has 62,000 or so clones, with less than 98% found just once. CDR3 length equals 17 residues. Trimming at V came to 6 bases and at J to 3 bases, leaving 13 bases not matched to a gene. Germline loops: CDR1 SGHTA, CDR2 FQGNSA. J is TRBJ2-3 and V is TRBV7-2; 9 nucleotides match TRBD2. The sequence was obtained from a human donor who received a combined kidney and bone marrow transplant. The sample here was Tregs from blood, taken before the transplant. Here the CDR3 DNA reads TGTGCCAGCAGGTTTGGAGGTCTAGCGGGGCGAACAGATACGCAGTATTTT. Translated: CASRFGGLAGRTDTQYF.